The 5 T cell receptor beta chains listed next were all sequenced from one sample in a study of T-cell reconstitution after alpha-beta-depleted transplantation in children. Molecular barcoding with unique molecular identifiers was used for the TCRbeta library. One entry per CDR3 protein, called by TCRdb with MiXCR from the PCR reads. The sample holds 200,000 or so distinct CDR3 sequences, roughly 6% seen once. Sequencing used PBMCs, obtained before TCRalphabeta/CD19-depleted stem cell transplant. The source of these receptors is a girl under three years old with combined immunodeficiency, due to receive a stem cell transplant.

This clonotype was picked up many times. The chain couples TRBV4-3 to TRBJ1-1, with 8 nucleotides matching TRBD1. Germline assignment: CDR1 LGHNA and CDR2 YSLEER. The CDR3 spans 18 residues. Trimming took 0 bases from V and 1 from J; bases not matched to a gene: 10. The CDR3 here is CASSQDFGQGTPNTEAFF. CDR3 sequence (DNA): TGCGCCAGCAGCCAAGATTTCGGACAGGGAACCCCGAACACTGAAGCTTTCTTT.

There are many counts of this clonotype. V usage is TRBV7-2 and J usage is TRBJ2-3; possible D gene TRBD2, 5 bases. The CDR3 consists of 17 residues. Trimming shortened V by 1 base and J by 2 bases, and 16 bases separated the two germline ends. The germline V gene has CDR1 SGHTA and CDR2 FQGNSA. CDR3: CASSLVGGGLDTDTQYF. CDR3 nucleotides: TGTGCCAGCAGCTTAGTCGGCGGCGGACTCGACACAGATACGCAGTATTTT.

This clonotype was seen repeatedly, ten times or more. CDR3 loop: CASSLETVNQPQHF. The CDR3 DNA reads as TGTGCCAGCAGCTTAGAAACAGTAAATCAGCCCCAGCATTTT. The chain is built from TRBV7-9 and TRBJ1-5; D ambiguous. Germline-derived CDR1 and CDR2 are SEHNR and FQNEAQ (reference sequence). This CDR3 spans 14 amino acids. Trimming took 1 base from V and 4 from J, leaving 8 bases between them.

This clonotype was counted ten times or more. The CDR3 region is CASSVPGRDTQYF. The DNA of the CDR3 is TGCGCCAGCAGCGTACCGGGACGAGATACGCAGTATTTT. V gene TRBV5-1 combines with J gene TRBJ2-3; perhaps D is TRBD1 or TRBD2 (5 bases each). The CDR3 contains 13 residues. Trimming removed 4 bases at V and 5 bases at J, with 11 bases between. Per the germline V gene, CDR1 is SGHRS and CDR2 is YFSETQ.

In this sample, this clonotype turned up a few times. CDR3 loop: CASMLRQGSYEQYF. DNA of the CDR3: TGTGCCAGTATGTTGAGGCAGGGATCCTACGAGCAGTACTTC. This chain links TRBV19 with TRBJ2-7; weak D call: TRBD1 (5 bases). The CDR3 contains 14 residues. The V end was cut by 7 bases, the J end by 1 base, with 14 bases between. The germline CDR1 and CDR2 sequences are LNHDA and SQIVND (reference sequence).